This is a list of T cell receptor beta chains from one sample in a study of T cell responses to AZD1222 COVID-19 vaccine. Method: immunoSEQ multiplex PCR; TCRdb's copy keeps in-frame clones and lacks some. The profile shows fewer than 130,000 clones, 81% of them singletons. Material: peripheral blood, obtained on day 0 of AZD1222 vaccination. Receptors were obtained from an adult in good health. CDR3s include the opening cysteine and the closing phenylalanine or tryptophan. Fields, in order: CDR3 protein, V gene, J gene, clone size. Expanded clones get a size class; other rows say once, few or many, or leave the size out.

CDR3: CASSRGGLGYTF
V: TRBV5-6
J: TRBJ1-2
size: .

CDR3: CASSLGGPNTEAFF
V: TRBV5-5
J: TRBJ1-1
size: .

CDR3: CATSRGWGTNEKLFF
V: TRBV24-1
J: TRBJ1-4
size: .

CDR3: CASSKMTKSGHQPQHF
V: TRBV21-1
J: TRBJ1-5
size: .

CDR3: CASSYQVGAYEQYF
V: TRBV27
J: TRBJ2-7
size: .

CDR3: CASSYARAGNTIYF
V: TRBV6-5
J: TRBJ1-3
size: once

CDR3: CASSGTVGTGTEKLFF
V: TRBV28
J: TRBJ1-4
size: .

CDR3: CASSHPQDRGYLGNQPQHF
V: TRBV5-5
J: TRBJ1-5
size: .

CDR3: CASSSDRGRSNEQFF
V: TRBV3-1/TRBV3-2
J: TRBJ2-1
size: .

CDR3: CASTILSPATPGQGDYGYTF
V: TRBV28
J: TRBJ1-2
size: .

CDR3: CASSLMRNTEAFF
V: TRBV6-5
J: TRBJ1-1
size: .

CDR3: CASSLEDNYNEKLFF
V: TRBV28
J: TRBJ1-4
size: few

CDR3: CASSPQAGAYNEQFF
V: TRBV11-3
J: TRBJ2-1
size: .

CDR3: CASRTGTTNEKLFF
V: TRBV28
J: TRBJ1-4
size: .

CDR3: CASSRDTSGSLEQYF
V: TRBV7-2
J: TRBJ2-7
size: .

CDR3: CASSLGGPQPQHF
V: TRBV12-3/TRBV12-4
J: TRBJ1-5
size: .

CDR3: CASSLAPSTNYGYTF
V: TRBV7-2
J: TRBJ1-2
size: .

CDR3: CASTPPGQPANYGYTF
V: TRBV25-1
J: TRBJ1-2
size: .

CDR3: CASSVRVDTEAFF
V: TRBV27
J: TRBJ1-1
size: .

CDR3: CASSLLGYEQYF
V: TRBV7-9
J: TRBJ2-7
size: once

CDR3: CASSLIRSTGELFF
V: TRBV7-2
J: TRBJ2-2
size: .

CDR3: CASRSGGSDYGYTF
V: TRBV6-5
J: TRBJ1-2
size: .

CDR3: CASSYGQPYEQYF
V: TRBV6-6
J: TRBJ2-7
size: once

CDR3: CASSSQRSNYGYTF
V: TRBV7-2
J: TRBJ1-2
size: .

CDR3: CASSNVDRGFLEQYF
V: TRBV7-2
J: TRBJ2-7
size: .

CDR3: CASRAPGRVGQETQYF
V: TRBV2
J: TRBJ2-5
size: .

CDR3: CASSSSFGLAGGPSTDTQYF
V: TRBV5-4
J: TRBJ2-3
size: .

CDR3: CASSHGQSTGELFF
V: TRBV4-3
J: TRBJ2-2
size: .

CDR3: CASSPNREGEAFF
V: TRBV18
J: TRBJ1-1
size: many

CDR3: CASGLPQIPLHF
V: TRBV7-2
J: TRBJ1-6
size: .

CDR3: CASSQETSRETQYF
V: TRBV3-1/TRBV3-2
J: TRBJ2-5
size: .

CDR3: CASSVTTDTQYF
V: TRBV7-2
J: TRBJ2-3
size: .